Listed here is a single T cell receptor (beta chain). CDR1 is LGHNA and CDR2 is YSLEER in the germline V gene. Trimming cost V 0 bases and J 5 bases, with 12 bases left between them. This CDR3 comprises 15 residues. The record originates from a study of blood T cell repertoires in COVID-19. Whole-study context: The samples span acute and convalescent COVID-19 from the United States, Italy and Spain. T cells, B-cell-depleted T cells, or PBMCs provided the cDNA or gDNA that served as material.

Authors' processing steps: How many nucleated cells were present was estimated from reference gene primer amplification. Libraries were prepared by immunoSEQ multiplex PCR; TCRdb keeps only in-frame clonotypes and omits some of them. V, J and clone size are taken as reported in that table, and D and trimming were inferred from the DNA itself. The table includes some 340,000 clones, around 88% detected once. V is TRBV4-3 and J is TRBJ2-3, with D maybe TRBD2 (5 bases). The sequencing input was peripheral blood. This receptor was identified in a man younger than 40 with active or convalescent COVID-19. CDR3 amino acids: CASSQEIGSVDTQYF. The CDR3 bases are TGCGCCAGCAGCCAAGAGATAGGTAGCGTAGATACGCAGTATTTT.